The entry below gives a single TCR beta chain sequence along with its context. No antigen is known for it. Patients were excluded for autoimmune disease history or systemic immunosuppression. Germline assignment: CDR1 LNHDA and CDR2 SQIVND (reference sequence). Between the trimmed V and J ends, which lost 3 bases and 5 bases, there was a span of 14 bases. This CDR3 has 15 amino acids. The record originates from a study of OX40 agonist ivuxolimab in advanced cancers. Study details: Age averaged around 60 years (range about 20 to 80), and 82.7% were male. Eligibility rules accepted prior anti-PD-1, anti-PD-L1 or anti-CTLA-4 therapy, and 40% had some. Findings of the study overall: In CD8+ T cells, expanded clones were on average more numerous than in CD4+.

Method: immunoSEQ multiplex PCR; TCRdb's copy keeps in-frame clones and lacks some. In the table there are roughly 49,000 clones, roughly nine tenths of which are singletons. The V gene is TRBV19, the J gene TRBJ1-5; D is unresolved. This sequence was found in an adult with an advanced solid tumor such as melanoma, head and neck, liver or kidney cancer. Here the sequenced sample was CD4+ or CD8+ T cells sorted from blood, taken in a trial of the OX40 agonist ivuxolimab. The CDR3 region is CASSIGREPHQPQHF. The CDR3 coding sequence is TGTGCCAGTAGTATCGGCCGGGAACCTCATCAGCCCCAGCATTTT. The full variable domain, its missing parts supplied by reference TRBV19 and TRBJ1-5, is DGGITQSPKYLFRKEGQNVTLSCEQNLNHDAMYWYRQDPGQGLRLIYYSQIVNDFQKGDIAEGYSVSREKKESFPLTVTSAQKNPTAFYLCASSIGREPHQPQHFGDGTRLSIL.